This T cell receptor beta chain appears in the sequencing data of a study of long-term antiretroviral therapy in people with HIV. The wider study: The oldest specimens predate the 2015 immediate-ART recommendation by about a decade. Notes on the study in general: Information pertaining to ART adherence, viral resistance or therapeutic modifications was not obtained. Among HIV repertoires, CDR3 length ranges were narrower than those of controls.

Concerning this clone: Its antigen is unknown.

The libraries were made with immunoSEQ v3.0 at survey level. Sequencing aimed to cover roughly 35,000-50,000 T-cell genomes per sample. Sequenced by immunoSEQ multiplex PCR; TCRdb stores in-frame clones only, minus some. The table shows about 34,000 clones, with 87% occurring only once. CDR3 size: 15 residues. Trimming removed 3 bases from V and 0 bases from J, with 9 bases in between. CDR1 is SEHNR and CDR2 is FQNEAQ in the germline V gene (reference sequence). The TCR was taken from a man in his late teens or twenties with HIV. The chain couples TRBV7-9 to TRBJ2-1; TRBD2 is a possible D gene (6 bases). Sequenced here: unsorted PBMCs, sampled 1.1 years after starting antiretroviral therapy. CDR3 amino acids: CASSFAGSSYNEQFF. The CDR3 region has the DNA TGTGCCAGCAGCTTTGCGGGGAGCTCCTACAATGAGCAGTTCTTC.